Following are 21 T cell receptor beta chains from one sample sequenced in a study of control samples from healthy donors and cancer patients. Sequenced by immunoSEQ multiplex PCR; TCRdb stores in-frame clones only, minus some. The table lists about 120,000 clones, around 92% of them singletons. Material for sequencing was blood. The receptors originated from a woman in her forties or fifties in good health.

The chain combines TRBV5-1 with TRBJ2-1; no clear D. The CDR3 runs 15 residues. V shed 4 bases and J shed 1 base, with 12 bases lying between them. CDR1 and CDR2 (germline): SGHRS, YFSETQ. CDR3 loop: CASSPDGDSYNEQFF. CDR3 in DNA: TGCGCCAGCAGCCCGGACGGTGATTCCTACAATGAGCAGTTCTTC.

This chain connects TRBV5-1 to TRBJ1-1, with TRBD1 matching 9 bases. Trimming cost V 4 bases and J 5 bases; bases outside gene matches: 6. CDR1 SGHRS and CDR2 YFSETQ come from the germline V gene. CDR3 size: 14 residues. CDR3 amino acids: CASSSGQGYTEAFF. The CDR3 DNA sequence: TGCGCCAGCAGCAGTGGACAGGGGTATACTGAAGCTTTCTTT.

This chain uses TRBV3-1 (or the pseudogene TRBV3-2) with TRBJ1-1; D not resolved. Germline-derived CDR1 and CDR2 are LGHDT and YNNKEL (reference sequence). Trimming removed 4 bases from V and 1 base from J, with 10 bases in between. CDR3 size: 14 residues. The chain's CDR3 is CASSPHEGNTEAFF. CDR3 DNA sequence: TGTGCCAGCAGCCCCCATGAAGGGAACACTGAAGCTTTCTTT.

The V and J genes are TRBV7-6 and TRBJ2-7; D is possibly TRBD1 (6 bases). Between the trimmed V and J ends, which lost 3 bases and 0 bases, there was a span of 9 bases. Germline CDR1 is SGHVS and CDR2 is FNYEAQ. The CDR3 extends over 14 amino acids. Here the CDR3 reads CASSFRDNSYEQYF. The CDR3 DNA follows: TGTGCCAGCAGCTTCCGGGACAACTCCTACGAGCAGTACTTC.

This clone was found a few times. The chain recombines TRBV6-5 with TRBJ1-2, with 8 nucleotides matching TRBD1. There are 16 residues in the CDR3. J was trimmed by 4 bases and V by 2 bases; bases with no gene match: 9. Germline V gives CDR1 MNHEY, CDR2 SVGAGI. DNA of the CDR3: TGTGCCAGCAGTTACCGTCCGGGGGACAGGAGCTATGGCTACACCTTC. As protein: CASSYRPGDRSYGYTF.

The gene calls are TRBV5-6 and TRBJ2-7; D is unresolved. This CDR3 spans 13 amino acids. Trimming pared 5 bases from V and 1 base from J, leaving 10 bases between. The germline V gene encodes CDR1 SGHDT and CDR2 YYEEEE. CDR3: CASSFSGSYEQYF. The CDR3 nucleotides are TGTGCCAGCAGTTTCAGTGGTTCCTACGAGCAGTACTTC.

The chain recombines TRBV19 with TRBJ1-1; D gene uncertain. Trimming left V 3 bases short and J 3 bases short, with 8 bases between. Germline V lookup: CDR1 LNHDA, CDR2 SQIVND (reference sequence). The CDR3 totals 13 residues. For the CDR3, the DNA is TGTGCCAGTAGTATTCAGTCAGACACTGAAGCTTTCTTT. Translating it yields CASSIQSDTEAFF.

This rearrangement joins TRBV6-1 to TRBJ1-1; D not certain. The germline CDR1 and CDR2 sequences are MNHNS and SASEGT. Trimming took off 1 base at V and 3 bases at J, with 12 bases between the two ends. The CDR3 totals 15 residues. CDR3 region: CASSEVPGPYTEAFF. The CDR3 coding sequence is TGTGCCAGCAGTGAAGTACCCGGGCCTTACACTGAAGCTTTCTTT.

This sequence joins TRBV7-8 and TRBJ2-1; 9 nucleotides match TRBD2. Trimming at V came to 1 base and at J to 8 bases, leaving 6 bases not matched to a gene. The CDR3 sequence is 15 residues long. Germline V gives CDR1 SGHVS, CDR2 FQNEAQ. CDR3 sequence reads: CASSLVAGVGYEQFF. The CDR3 DNA follows: TGTGCCAGCAGCTTAGTAGCGGGAGTGGGGTATGAGCAGTTCTTC.

In DNA form, the CDR3 reads TGTGCCAGCAGTTTATTCTATTCTCCACTCTATGGCTACACCTTC. Its translation: CASSLFYSPLYGYTF. The chain uses TRBV27 and TRBJ1-2; no clear D. The CDR3 is made up of 15 amino acids. Trimming took 1 base from V and 4 from J, leaving 13 bases between them. Germline V gene sequence: CDR1 MNHEY, CDR2 SMNVEV (reference sequence).

This clone was seen a handful of times. The genes are TRBV12-3 or TRBV12-4 and TRBJ2-7, with TRBD1 as a possible D gene (6 bases). The V gene lost 5 bases and the J gene lost 6 bases, with 11 bases spanning the gap. The CDR3 is made up of 12 amino acids. CDR3 sequence: CASSPGTPEQYF. The CDR3 coding sequence is TGTGCCAGCAGTCCCGGGACACCCGAGCAGTACTTC.

With respect to this clone: The sample carries other DNA sequences with the same CDR3. The rearrangement uses TRBV2 and TRBJ2-5; 10 bases match TRBD1. The CDR3 extends over 14 amino acids. The germline CDR1 and CDR2 sequences are SNHLY and FYNNEI. Germline trimming cut 4 bases from V and 4 bases from J; bases unmatched to any gene: 3. The CDR3 loop reads CASSGQGAGETQYF. The CDR3 DNA reads TGTGCCAGCAGTGGACAGGGGGCGGGAGAGACCCAGTACTTC.

This clone occurred once. The gene calls are TRBV7-9 and TRBJ1-5; TRBD1 is a possible D gene (6 bases). This CDR3 has 14 residues. V shed 5 bases and J shed 4 bases, with 12 bases lying between them. The germline V gene has CDR1 SEHNR and CDR2 FQNEAQ (reference sequence). CDR3 sequence: CASSLGHSNQPQHF. In nucleotides, the CDR3 is TGTGCCAGCAGCCTGGGACACTCTAATCAGCCCCAGCATTTT.

This chain connects TRBV5-8 to TRBJ2-7; possibly TRBD2 for D (6 bases). This CDR3 contains 15 residues. The V gene's germline CDR1 is SGHTS and CDR2 YDEGEE. The ends were cut back, 0 bases at V and 6 bases at J, with 16 bases in the middle. The CDR3 region has the DNA TGTGCCAGCAGCTTGGCCGAGCGGGTGGTGGGCGAGCAGTACTTC. Translated, it gives CASSLAERVVGEQYF. The whole variable domain, filled in from reference TRBV5-8 and TRBJ2-7, reads EAGVTQSPTHLIKTRGQQATLRCSPISGHTSVYWYQQALGLGLQFLLWYDEGEERNRGNFPPRFSGRQFPNYSSELNVNALELEDSALYLCASSLAERVVGEQYFGPGTRLTVT.

The chain joins TRBV11-2 to TRBJ1-2; TRBD1 matches 8 bases. The germline V gene has CDR1 SGHAT and CDR2 FQNNGV. The V segment lost 5 bases and the J segment 5 bases; nucleotides outside the gene matches: 10. There are 15 residues in the CDR3. DNA of the CDR3: TGTGCCAGCAGCCCAGGACAGGGAAGGACTTATGGCTACACCTTC. Translating gives CASSPGQGRTYGYTF.

This clone is a singleton in its sample. The chain couples TRBV5-6 to TRBJ2-1, with D tentatively TRBD2 (5 bases). Looked up from germline, CDR1 is SGHDT and CDR2 is YYEEEE. Trimming removed 2 bases from V and 7 bases from J, with 19 bases in between. This CDR3 contains 16 residues. For the CDR3, the DNA is TGTGCCAGCAGCTTTTTCGGGTCGACTACCTCTAATGAGCAGTTCTTC. It translates to CASSFFGSTTSNEQFF.

V is TRBV7-6 and J is TRBJ1-5; 7 bases fit TRBD1. J was trimmed by 2 bases and V by 3 bases; bases with no gene match: 7. This CDR3 has 16 amino acids. Germline V gives CDR1 SGHVS, CDR2 FNYEAQ. CDR3 amino acids: CASSLNPGGGNQPQHF. The CDR3 DNA follows: TGTGCCAGCAGCTTGAATCCAGGGGGTGGCAATCAGCCCCAGCATTTT.

This clone was detected only once. This chain uses TRBV7-8 with TRBJ1-5, with a tentative D call TRBD1 (5 bases). The V gene lost 1 base and the J gene lost 5 bases, with 15 bases spanning the gap. CDR3 size: 16 residues. Germline-derived CDR1 and CDR2 are SGHVS and FQNEAQ. The CDR3 sequence is CASSLGGDWRYQPQHF. In DNA form, the CDR3 reads TGTGCCAGCAGCTTAGGGGGGGATTGGAGGTATCAGCCCCAGCATTTT.

The gene calls are TRBV5-1 and TRBJ1-1, with TRBD1 as a possible D gene (5 bases). Between the trimmed V and J ends, which lost 1 base and 10 bases, there was a span of 11 bases. The CDR3 extends over 12 amino acids. CDR1 SGHRS and CDR2 YFSETQ come from the germline V gene. The CDR3 DNA follows: TGCGCCAGCAGCTTGCAGGGCGGGGGAGCTTTCTTT. As protein: CASSLQGGGAFF.

V usage is TRBV5-4 and J usage is TRBJ1-1, with 7 bases that match TRBD1. The V and J ends lost 0 bases and 7 bases, in that order; junction bases with no gene match: 6. The CDR3 covers 14 residues. CDR1 and CDR2 from the germline V gene are SGHNT and YYREEE (reference sequence). The CDR3, as DNA: TGTGCCAGCAGCTTGGCAGGGACAGTCAATGAAGCTTTCTTT. Its protein product is CASSLAGTVNEAFF.

This clone was observed a single time. In DNA, the CDR3 is TGTGCCAGCAGCTCCAAGGGGGCAAATTCACCCCTCCACTTT. The encoded protein is CASSSKGANSPLHF. The chain joins TRBV9 to TRBJ1-6, with 7 bases aligning to TRBD1. Trimming took 4 bases from V and 7 from J; bases not matched to a gene: 5. CDR3 size: 14 residues. The germline gives CDR1 SGDLS, CDR2 YYNGEE.